This record covers a single T cell receptor (beta chain). Its specificity is not known. The sample comes from a study of shared clonotypes between healthy human individuals. HIV-negative, healthy adults without recent acute infections or vaccinations were the donors. The study's findings and limits: When naive CD4 clonotypes were compared across a few donors, approximately 5% were shared. Clonotypes which were not shared had lower generation probabilities than clonotypes that all four donors shared.

Germline V gene sequence: CDR1 MNHNS, CDR2 SASEGT. The length of the CDR3 is 14 residues. V dropped 6 bases and J dropped 4 bases, with 14 bases sitting between them. Study processing details: Junction-only sequences without quality scores were provided by ImmunoSEQ, so filtering was different. The data were produced by immunoSEQ multiplex PCR, yet TCRdb's version contains in-frame clones alone and is incomplete. V and J calls and clone size come straight from that table; D and trimming were deduced from the DNA. Altogether 2 million to 3 million clones are present, 93% being singletons, with the ten largest covering about 0.38%.

The sequenced sample was naive CD4+ T cells from PBMCs. Stated subset: CD45RA+ positively selected. The V call is TRBV6-1, the J call TRBJ2-3; no clear D. This receptor was identified in a man aged 18 to 30 in good health. Some clones in this sample may be carry-over from other donors' samples. CDR3 DNA sequence: TGTGCCAGCAGCCAAAGACTGGGCCCAGATACGCAGTATTTT. Amino acids: CASSQRLGPDTQYF.